This T cell receptor beta chain originates from a study of identical twins. Study-wide points: Reduced insertions were recorded for abundant cord blood beta clonotypes, with no such pattern in memory repertoires. Compared with unrelated sharing, twin-shared out-of-frame alpha sequences had more low-probability sequences. Where beta out-of-frame sequences were concerned, excess twin sharing was weaker.

Of note for this clonotype: The antigen is undetermined.

Each CDR3 protein is one row after TCRdb ran MiXCR on the 5' RACE reads. The sample shows a few hundred thousand distinct CDR3 sequences, around a sixth of them seen only once. There are 12 residues in the CDR3. Germline loops: CDR1 ENHRY, CDR2 SYGVKD. Deletions cut 11 bases from V and 8 bases from J, with 13 bases between. All donors comprised healthy Caucasians. The TCR was taken from a man between 45 and 60 years old in good health. The J gene is TRBJ1-6, the V gene TRBV10-3; D is perhaps TRBD1 (6 bases). The source material was naive T cells sorted from blood. CDR3: CAVQGLDSPLHF. The CDR3 nucleotides read TGTGCCGTACAGGGTCTAGATTCACCCCTCCACTTT.